This T cell receptor (beta chain) appears in the sequencing data of a study of T cell changes during pregnancy in multiple sclerosis. This table comes from immunoSEQ multiplex PCR, and its TCRdb copy is limited to in-frame clones, with some not included. The sample records more than 85,000 clones, approximately 94% being singletons. The sample was peripheral blood, taken before pregnancy. This receptor was identified in a female donor with multiple sclerosis, enrolled in a pregnancy study.

The chain's CDR3 is CASSFGLAGTDTQYF. The CDR3, as DNA: TGCGCCAGCAGTTTCGGACTAGCGGGGACAGATACGCAGTATTTT. The chain uses TRBV5-1 and TRBJ2-3, with 12 positions matching TRBD2. CDR1 and CDR2 (germline): SGHRS, YFSETQ. This CDR3 is built from 15 residues. With 5 bases clipped from V and 3 bases from J, the junction kept 4 bases outside the gene matches.